What follows is one T cell receptor (beta chain) and its context. This sample stems from a study of blood T cells in healthy people across ages. The V and J ends lost 0 bases and 6 bases respectively, with 15 bases between them. The CDR3 runs to 16 residues. Germline V gives CDR1 SGHTA, CDR2 FQGNSA. Total RNA was extracted at no less than 5 micrograms per sample. Primers used in a second PCR of roughly 7 to 12 cycles were a sample-barcoded 5' primer and a J-beta primer mix. Every sample gave at least 2.5 million paired-end reads containing CDR3. TCRdb analysed the 5' RACE reads with MiXCR anew, one entry per CDR3 protein. The data contain 550,000 to 750,000 distinct CDR3 sequences, about 21% of them singletons.

The TCR sequence derives from a man aged 65 to 79 in good health. The chain joins TRBV7-2 to TRBJ2-1; D tentatively fits TRBD1 or TRBD2 (5 bases each). Specimen: blood. The CDR3 here is CASSLAWTHQGNEQFF. CDR3 nucleotides: TGTGCCAGCAGCTTAGCATGGACTCACCAGGGCAATGAGCAGTTCTTC. Full variable domain (rest looked up from reference TRBV7-2 and TRBJ2-1): GAGVSQSPSNKVTEKGKDVELRCDPISGHTALYWYRQSLGQGLEFLIYFQGNSAPDKSGLPSDRFSAERTGGSVSTLTIQRTQQEDSAVYLCASSLAWTHQGNEQFFGPGTRLTVL.